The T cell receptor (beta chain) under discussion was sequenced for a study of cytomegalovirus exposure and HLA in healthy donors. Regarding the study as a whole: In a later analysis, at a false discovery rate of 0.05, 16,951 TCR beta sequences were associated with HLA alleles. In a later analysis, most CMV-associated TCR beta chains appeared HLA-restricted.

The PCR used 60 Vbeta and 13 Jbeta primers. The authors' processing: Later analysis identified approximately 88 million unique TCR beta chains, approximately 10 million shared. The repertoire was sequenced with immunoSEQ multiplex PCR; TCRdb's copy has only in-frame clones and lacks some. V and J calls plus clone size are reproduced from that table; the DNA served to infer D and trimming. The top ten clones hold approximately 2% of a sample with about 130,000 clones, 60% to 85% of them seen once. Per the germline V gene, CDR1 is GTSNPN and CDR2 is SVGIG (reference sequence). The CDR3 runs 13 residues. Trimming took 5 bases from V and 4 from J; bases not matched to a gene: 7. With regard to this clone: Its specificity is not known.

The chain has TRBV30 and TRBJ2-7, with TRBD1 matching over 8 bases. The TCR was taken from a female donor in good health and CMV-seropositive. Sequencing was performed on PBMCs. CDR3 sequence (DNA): TGTGCCTGGGGCGCGGGACAGGAATACGAGCAGTACTTC. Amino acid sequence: CAWGAGQEYEQYF.